Listed here are 27 T cell receptor beta chains from one sample, sequenced in a study of T cell clones after liver transplantation (dated by TCRdb to the late 2010s). Libraries were prepared through the immunoSEQ multiplex PCR assay. Not all clones reach the TCRdb copy of this immuneACCESS table, which keeps in-frame sequences only. Checked studies attribute under half of the gap to unresolved V genes and leave the rest unexplained. The sample data list 45,000 to 60,000 clones, and 70% to 90% of these were observed just once. In total, the top ten clones hold under 15% of the sample. Sequenced material: CD8+ T cells from blood, taken 12 months after liver transplant. These receptors all come from a human patient who received a liver transplant. Following a transplant, some T lymphocytes may have been derived from the graft donor.

This rearrangement joins TRBV5-5 to TRBJ2-7, with D unresolved. V shed 2 bases and J shed 2 bases, with 8 bases lying between them. The CDR3 spans 13 residues. Germline CDR1 SGHKS, CDR2 YYEKEE (reference sequence). Here the CDR3 DNA reads TGTGCCAGCAGCTTCGGGCTAGCCTACGAGCAGTACTTC. Translation: CASSFGLAYEQYF. The full variable domain, in which reference TRBV5-5 and TRBJ2-7 provide the parts outside the CDR3, is DAGVTQSPTHLIKTRGQQVTLRCSPISGHKSVSWYQQVLGQGPQFIFQYYEKEERGRGNFPDRFSARQFPNYSSELNVNALLLGDSALYLCASSFGLAYEQYFGPGTRLTVT.

The rearrangement uses TRBV28 and TRBJ2-7; 8 bases fit TRBD1. This CDR3 spans 16 amino acids. Trimming cost V 4 bases and J 0 bases; bases outside gene matches: 8. Per germline, CDR1 MDHEN and CDR2 SYDVKM. The CDR3 nucleotides are TGTGCCAGCAGTTCCCTCCGACAGGGGAACTCCTACGAGCAGTACTTC. Residues: CASSSLRQGNSYEQYF.

There are a few counts of this clone. The chain has TRBV7-6 and TRBJ2-7; D may be TRBD1 or TRBD2 (5 bases each). V lost 5 bases, J lost 3 bases, and 11 bases lay in between. The germline V gene encodes CDR1 SGHVS and CDR2 FNYEAQ. This CDR3 comprises 13 residues. CDR3 residues: CASSKGPNYEQYF. CDR3 coding DNA: TGTGCCAGCAGCAAGGGACCGAACTACGAGCAGTACTTC.

This chain joins TRBV27 and TRBJ2-1; 11 bases are shared with TRBD2. Germline V gene sequence: CDR1 MNHEY, CDR2 SMNVEV (reference sequence). V lost 1 base, J lost 8 bases, and 10 bases stayed unmatched. The CDR3 sequence is 17 residues long. The CDR3 sequence: CASSLWGLAGGWYEQFF. CDR3 sequence (DNA): TGTGCCAGCAGTTTATGGGGGCTAGCGGGAGGTTGGTATGAGCAGTTCTTC.

The V gene is TRBV2, the J gene TRBJ2-1, with D unclear. This CDR3 is 13 amino acids long. Germline lookup yields CDR1 SNHLY and CDR2 FYNNEI. Trimming cost V 5 bases and J 5 bases, with 10 bases left between them. The CDR3 sequence is CASSFAPDNEQFF. DNA for the CDR3: TGTGCCAGCAGTTTCGCCCCAGACAATGAGCAGTTCTTC.

J is TRBJ2-2 and V is TRBV6-4; a possible D gene is TRBD2 (6 bases). This CDR3 spans 13 amino acids. V lost 4 bases and J lost 6, with 9 bases in between. Germline assignment: CDR1 MRHNA and CDR2 SNTAGT. This chain's CDR3 is CASSASGAGELFF. The CDR3 DNA is TGTGCCAGCAGTGCATCGGGGGCCGGGGAGCTGTTTTTT.

To note about this clone: One end of the junction varies from germline; a read error may be responsible. The rearrangement links TRBV2 to TRBJ2-3; 10 positions match TRBD2. Germline CDR1 and CDR2: SNHLY and FYNNEI. This CDR3 comprises 16 residues. CDR3 in DNA: TGTGCCAGCCGCCCCGGGGCTAGCGGGAGCAGAGATACGCAGTATTTT. It codes for CASRPGASGSRDTQYF. The full variable domain, in which reference TRBV2 and TRBJ2-3 provide the parts outside the CDR3, is EPEVTQTPSHQVTQMGQEVILRCVPISNHLYFYWYRQILGQKVEFLVSFYNNEISEKSEIFDDQFSVERPDGSNFTLKIRSTKLEDSAMYFCASRPGASGSRDTQYFGPGTRLTVL.

The chain links TRBV7-6 to TRBJ1-2; D may be TRBD1 (5 bases). With 5 bases removed from V and 7 bases from J, the gap between germline ends came to 17 bases. Per the germline V gene, CDR1 is SGHVS and CDR2 is FNYEAQ. The CDR3 runs to 14 residues. CDR3 nucleotide sequence: TGTGCCAGCAGCGAGGGGAGGCAGGTGGGTGGCTACACCTTC. It is translated as CASSEGRQVGGYTF.

This chain connects TRBV7-2 to TRBJ2-7, with a possible D match to TRBD1 (5 bases). Deletions cut 0 bases from V and 2 bases from J, with 5 bases between. This CDR3 is 13 amino acids long. In germline, CDR1 is SGHTA, CDR2 FQGNSA. DNA of the CDR3: TGTGCCAGCAGCTTAGCGACAGCCTACGAGCAGTACTTC. Protein product: CASSLATAYEQYF.

This clone was detected a few times. The chain combines TRBV7-6 with TRBJ2-7; 7 bases map to TRBD1. V trimming: 5 bases; J trimming: 6 bases; junction bases outside the gene matches: 4. Germline values: CDR1 SGHVS, CDR2 FNYEAQ. This CDR3 contains 12 residues. Here the CDR3 DNA reads TGTGCCAGCAGCCTTACAGGGGTCGAGCAGTACTTC. As protein: CASSLTGVEQYF.

V and J are TRBV19 and TRBJ2-1; no definite D call. Germline V gene data show CDR1 as LNHDA and CDR2 as SQIVND (reference sequence). This CDR3 region has 11 residues. The germline V and J ends were trimmed by 3 bases and 9 bases, with 6 bases remaining between them. The CDR3 coding sequence is TGTGCCAGTAGTATGACGGTTGAGCAGTTCTTC. Its translation: CASSMTVEQFF.

V gene TRBV7-9 combines with J gene TRBJ2-1, with D tentatively TRBD2 (6 bases). Germline-derived CDR1 and CDR2 are SEHNR and FQNEAQ (reference sequence). With 8 bases removed from V and 4 bases from J, the gap between germline ends came to 21 bases. The CDR3 is 16 amino acids. CDR3 nucleotides: TGTGCCAGCTCCCTGACTAGTTTTAGGGATTACAATGAGCAGTTCTTC. This gives the protein CASSLTSFRDYNEQFF.

The chain joins TRBV7-9 to TRBJ1-2; TRBD1 is a possible D gene (5 bases). CDR1 SEHNR and CDR2 FQNEAQ come from the germline V gene (reference sequence). The CDR3 is 14 residues long. V was pared by 5 bases and J by 6 bases, with 16 bases between. CDR3 bases: TGTGCCAGCAGCGGGCAGGGAGGAACGGATGGCTACACCTTC. Protein: CASSGQGGTDGYTF.

The chain uses TRBV27 and TRBJ2-1; D remains unclear. The CDR3 is made up of 16 amino acids. V dropped 0 bases and J dropped 2 bases, with 11 bases sitting between them. Germline CDR1 reads MNHEY; CDR2 reads SMNVEV (reference sequence). Written as DNA, the CDR3 is TGTGCCAGCAGTTTATCGTTCCAGCGTGCCTACAATGAGCAGTTCTTC. This codes for CASSLSFQRAYNEQFF.

By share, this clone counts as medium-sized. The V gene is TRBV5-1, the J gene TRBJ2-1, with 7 bases matching TRBD2. This CDR3 comprises 15 residues. V lost 0 bases, J lost 4 bases, and 4 bases stayed unmatched. Germline V gene lookup returns CDR1 SGHRS and CDR2 YFSETQ. The CDR3 protein is CASSLEAGPYNEQFF. Here the CDR3 DNA reads TGCGCCAGCAGCTTGGAAGCGGGGCCGTACAATGAGCAGTTCTTC.

V is TRBV29-1 and J is TRBJ2-1; tentatively, D is TRBD2 (5 bases). V gave up 3 bases and J gave up 6 bases, with 12 bases separating them. The CDR3 has 13 amino acids. Per germline, CDR1 SQVTM and CDR2 ANQGSEA. The CDR3 nucleotides read TGCAGCGTTGATCTCACGGGAACCAATGAGCAGTTCTTC. This codes for CSVDLTGTNEQFF.

This clone appeared once. The rearrangement links TRBV7-9 to TRBJ2-3, with TRBD2 as a possible D gene (5 bases). V lost 1 base and J lost 0, with 11 bases in between. Per the germline V gene, CDR1 is SEHNR and CDR2 is FQNEAQ (reference sequence). The CDR3 spans 16 residues. This CDR3 is CASSLGVRGSTDTQYF. DNA of the CDR3: TGTGCCAGCAGCTTAGGGGTTAGAGGGAGCACAGATACGCAGTATTTT. Full variable domain (outside the CDR3, taken from reference TRBV7-9 and TRBJ2-3): DTGVSQNPRHKITKRGQNVTFRCDPISEHNRLYWYRQTLGQGPEFLTYFQNEAQLEKSRLLSDRFSAERPKGSFSTLEIQRTEQGDSAMYLCASSLGVRGSTDTQYFGPGTRLTVL.

The chain links TRBV4-1 to TRBJ1-1; the match to TRBD1 covers 7 bases. CDR1 is MGHRA and CDR2 is YSYEKL in the germline V gene. The CDR3 is 15 amino acids. J was trimmed by 5 bases and V by 0 bases; bases with no gene match: 6. CDR3 region: CASSQEKGAKTEAFF. The CDR3 DNA reads TGCGCCAGCAGCCAAGAAAAGGGGGCAAAGACTGAAGCTTTCTTT.

This clone was found once. The gene calls are TRBV19 and TRBJ2-6, with D unclear. This CDR3 has 15 amino acids. The germline gives CDR1 LNHDA, CDR2 SQIVND (reference sequence). V lost 4 bases to trimming and J lost 0 bases, with 7 bases between them. As DNA, the CDR3 is TGTGCCAGTAGTACCGACCACTCTGGGGCCAACGTCCTGACTTTC. It encodes CASSTDHSGANVLTF. The full variable domain, its missing parts supplied by reference TRBV19 and TRBJ2-6, is DGGITQSPKYLFRKEGQNVTLSCEQNLNHDAMYWYRQDPGQGLRLIYYSQIVNDFQKGDIAEGYSVSREKKESFPLTVTSAQKNPTAFYLCASSTDHSGANVLTFGAGSRLTVL.

The chain combines TRBV4-1 with TRBJ2-1, with TRBD2 identical over 8 bases. This CDR3 contains 14 residues. Germline-derived CDR1 and CDR2 are MGHRA and YSYEKL. The trim removed 5 bases at V and 6 bases at J, leaving 6 bases unmatched. CDR3 residues: CASSSSGRPNEQFF. The DNA of the CDR3 is TGCGCCAGCAGCTCAAGCGGGAGACCCAATGAGCAGTTCTTC.

The CDR3 DNA is TGTGCCAGTAGTGCCCAAGGGAACACTGAAGCTTTCTTT. Translation: CASSAQGNTEAFF. This chain uses TRBV19 with TRBJ1-1; D remains ambiguous. This CDR3 is built from 13 residues. Per germline, CDR1 LNHDA and CDR2 SQIVND (reference sequence). Trimming took off 5 bases at V and 1 base at J, with 8 bases between the two ends.

CDR3 loop: CASSYTLSGGNGYTF. The DNA for the CDR3 is TGTGCCAGCAGTTATACCCTGTCAGGGGGCAATGGCTACACCTTC. This rearrangement joins TRBV6-5 to TRBJ1-2; 8 bases are shared with TRBD1. The J segment lost 6 bases and the V segment lost 3 bases, leaving 9 bases of the junction unmatched. Germline V gene lookup returns CDR1 MNHEY and CDR2 SVGAGI. CDR3 length: 15 amino acids.

This clone was seen a single time. The rearrangement joins TRBV6-5 to TRBJ2-1, with D hard to call. The CDR3 contains 13 residues. Trimming took 5 bases from V and 2 from J, leaving 7 bases between them. Germline V gene sequence: CDR1 MNHEY, CDR2 SVGAGI. The CDR3 sequence is CASSDGTYNEQFF. CDR3 DNA sequence: TGTGCCAGCAGTGACGGTACCTACAATGAGCAGTTCTTC.

The chain combines TRBV7-3 with TRBJ2-5, with 7 bases that match TRBD2. CDR3 length: 14 amino acids. Germline CDR1 and CDR2: SGHTA and FQGTGA. V shed 4 bases, J shed 3 bases, and the junction held 5 bases outside the gene matches. This chain's CDR3 is CASSSSGLEETQYF. The CDR3 DNA reads TGTGCCAGCAGCTCCTCCGGACTAGAAGAGACCCAGTACTTC.

Concerning this clone: Other DNA sequences in the same sample also yield this CDR3. The chain combines TRBV28 with TRBJ1-5, with TRBD1 identical over 10 bases. The CDR3 is 15 residues long. In germline, CDR1 is MDHEN, CDR2 SYDVKM. Losses at the gene ends were 3 bases for V and 6 bases for J; bases not matched to a gene: 5. The DNA of the CDR3 is TGTGCCAGCAGTTTGGGACAGGGGTACCGTCAGCCCCAGCATTTT. Residues: CASSLGQGYRQPQHF.

This sequence joins TRBV27 and TRBJ2-1; no clear D gene. The CDR3 loop spans 15 amino acids. Germline V CDR1 and CDR2: MNHEY, SMNVEV (reference sequence). V lost 3 bases to trimming and J lost 1 base, with 10 bases between them. CDR3 protein: CASSFLPSSYNEQFF. The CDR3 DNA follows: TGTGCCAGCAGTTTTCTGCCTAGTTCCTACAATGAGCAGTTCTTC.

This clone was seen once. The rearrangement joins TRBV19 to TRBJ2-1, with D unclear. The CDR3 runs 15 residues. CDR1 and CDR2 from the germline V gene are LNHDA and SQIVND (reference sequence). With 7 bases removed from V and 2 bases from J, the gap between germline ends came to 15 bases. CDR3 sequence (DNA): TGTGCCAGTACCCAGCAAACTGACGCCTACAATGAGCAGTTCTTC. This gives the protein CASTQQTDAYNEQFF.